The 15 T cell receptor beta chains in this list originate from one sample, sequenced in a study of shared clonotypes between healthy human individuals. Clones were read by immunoSEQ multiplex PCR, and TCRdb kept only the in-frame ones, dropping some. Among roughly 680,000 clones listed, 72% were seen once. Source material: memory CD4+ T cells sorted from blood. Described subset: CD45RA-negative fraction. Receptors were obtained from a woman in her 30s in good health.

The V gene is TRBV21-1, the J gene TRBJ2-7; TRBD1 is the table's D call, not checked against the DNA. TRBV21-1 is designated a pseudogene. This CDR3 has 14 amino acids. The CDR3 here is CATPPTGQSYEQYF. The CDR3 nucleotides are TGTGCCACCCCACCGACAGGGCAATCCTACGAGCAGTACTTC.

The genes are TRBV6-1 and TRBJ2-7; weak D call: TRBD1 (6 bases). Germline lookup yields CDR1 MNHNS and CDR2 SASEGT. V gave up 3 bases and J gave up 5 bases, with 14 bases separating them. The CDR3 covers 14 residues. The CDR3 region is CASSDPQGVNEQYF. The CDR3 coding sequence is TGTGCCAGCAGTGACCCACAGGGTGTTAACGAGCAGTACTTC.

This clone has a single count. The gene calls are TRBV12-5 and TRBJ2-5; D is ambiguous. The CDR3 sequence is 12 residues long. V was clipped by 2 bases and J by 5 bases, with 6 bases between them. Germline V lookup: CDR1 LGHNT, CDR2 FRNRAP. This CDR3 reads CASGLSGETQYF. CDR3 nucleotides: TGTGCTAGTGGTTTGAGTGGGGAGACCCAGTACTTC.

This clone has more than one count but fewer than ten. J is TRBJ2-7 and V is TRBV6-1; D call uncertain. The CDR3 extends over 15 amino acids. Germline CDR1 and CDR2: MNHNS and SASEGT. Trimming left V 0 bases short and J 3 bases short, with 12 bases between. CDR3 protein: CASSEAAALYYEQYF. The CDR3 nucleotides are TGTGCCAGCAGTGAAGCGGCAGCGTTATACTACGAGCAGTACTTC.

This clone was recorded once. The rearrangement uses TRBV13 and TRBJ2-7; D is possibly TRBD2 (6 bases). V lost 1 base, J lost 1 base, and 11 bases lay in between. The CDR3 consists of 15 residues. Per the germline V gene, CDR1 is PRHDT and CDR2 is FYEKMQ (reference sequence). This CDR3 is CASSLAQTSSYEQYF. In nucleotides, the CDR3 is TGTGCCAGCAGCTTAGCGCAGACTAGTTCCTACGAGCAGTACTTC.

This chain uses TRBV28 with TRBJ2-7, with TRBD2 matching over 14 bases. V was clipped by 6 bases and J by 1 base; unmatched bases: 8. Germline values: CDR1 MDHEN, CDR2 SYDVKM. The CDR3 covers 17 residues. The CDR3 region is CASSPRLAGGISYEQYF. In nucleotides, the CDR3 is TGTGCCAGCAGCCCTCGACTAGCGGGAGGGATATCCTACGAGCAGTACTTC.

The J gene is TRBJ2-7, the V gene TRBV7-7, with D perhaps TRBD2 (6 bases). Germline loops: CDR1 SSHAT, CDR2 FNYEAQ (reference sequence). V lost 5 bases and J lost 1, with 12 bases in between. The CDR3 is 14 amino acids. CDR3 nucleotides: TGTGCCAGCAGCCCTAGCGACCGATCCTACGAGCAGTACTTC. Residues: CASSPSDRSYEQYF.

With regard to this clone: This sample also contains other DNA sequences that code for the same CDR3. This chain links TRBV18 with TRBJ2-3, with D perhaps matching TRBD1 or TRBD2 (5 bases each). Germline loops: CDR1 KGHSH, CDR2 LQKENI. This CDR3 is built from 14 residues. Trimming took off 6 bases at V and 0 bases at J, with 10 bases between the two ends. The CDR3 coding sequence is TGTGCCAGCTCGCCCCGGGGCAGCACAGATACGCAGTATTTT. Its protein is CASSPRGSTDTQYF.

The chain recombines TRBV18 with TRBJ2-1, with 9 bases identical to TRBD2. The CDR3 extends over 17 amino acids. In germline, CDR1 is KGHSH, CDR2 LQKENI. V lost 6 bases and J lost 0; bases outside the gene matches: 9. The CDR3 DNA is TGTGCCAGCTCCCAGAAGATTAGCGGGAGCTCCTACAATGAGCAGTTCTTC. Amino acids: CASSQKISGSSYNEQFF.

This clone was observed at least ten times. The chain couples TRBV4-1 to TRBJ2-1, with 9 nucleotides matching TRBD1. Germline V gene lookup returns CDR1 MGHRA and CDR2 YSYEKL. The CDR3 spans 16 residues. The J segment lost 9 bases and the V segment lost 2 bases, leaving 11 bases of the junction unmatched. CDR3 region: CASSQSTPGTGFEQFF. In DNA, the CDR3 is TGCGCCAGCAGCCAATCGACTCCCGGGACAGGGTTTGAGCAGTTCTTC.

V usage is TRBV5-1 and J usage is TRBJ2-7; the D gene is possibly TRBD2 (5 bases). The CDR3 covers 16 residues. Per germline, CDR1 SGHRS and CDR2 YFSETQ. V lost 0 bases and J 2 bases, leaving 15 bases between the germline ends. This CDR3 is CASSLAHSGGAYEQYF. The CDR3 nucleotides are TGCGCCAGCAGCTTGGCGCATTCCGGAGGTGCCTACGAGCAGTACTTC. The full variable domain, rest sourced from reference TRBV5-1 and TRBJ2-7, is KAGVTQTPRYLIKTRGQQVTLSCSPISGHRSVSWYQQTPGQGLQFLFEYFSETQRNKGNFPGRFSGRQFSNSRSEMNVSTLELGDSALYLCASSLAHSGGAYEQYFGPGTRLTVT.

This rearrangement joins TRBV5-4 to TRBJ1-2; D is possibly TRBD1 (5 bases). Germline-derived CDR1 and CDR2 are SGHNT and YYREEE (reference sequence). V was shortened by 1 base and J by 2 bases, with 12 bases between the two germline ends. The CDR3 has 15 residues. For the CDR3, the DNA is TGTGCCAGCAGCTTGCCTAACGGGGCCAACTATGGCTACACCTTC. Residues: CASSLPNGANYGYTF.

This clone was seen a handful of times. V and J are TRBV6-1 and TRBJ2-2; D is perhaps TRBD1 or TRBD2 (6 bases each). Germline assignment: CDR1 MNHNS and CDR2 SASEGT. V lost 1 base and J 4 bases, leaving 13 bases between the germline ends. CDR3 length: 16 residues. The DNA of the CDR3 is TGTGCCAGCAGTGAAGTTGGAGGGGGAGGCACCGGGGAGCTGTTTTTT. Encoded protein: CASSEVGGGGTGELFF.

Turning to this clone: The same CDR3 is also encoded by other DNA sequences in this sample. The V call is TRBV2, the J call TRBJ1-1, with D perhaps matching TRBD1 (5 bases). The CDR3 covers 12 residues. Germline CDR1 and CDR2: SNHLY and FYNNEI. V was cut by 8 bases and J by 4 bases, with 11 bases left in between. In DNA form, the CDR3 reads TGTGCCAGCCGACGCGGGGGCACTGAAGCTTTCTTT. This encodes CASRRGGTEAFF. Filled out from reference TRBV2 and TRBJ1-1, the complete variable domain reads EPEVTQTPSHQVTQMGQEVILRCVPISNHLYFYWYRQILGQKVEFLVSFYNNEISEKSEIFDDQFSVERPDGSNFTLKIRSTKLEDSAMYFCASRRGGTEAFFGQGTRLTVV.

The chain links TRBV20-1 to TRBJ2-5; 7 positions agree with TRBD2. Matching the DNA end better, TRBJ2-7 makes the J call doubtful. The CDR3 length is 11 residues. Germline V gives CDR1 DFQATT, CDR2 SNEGSKA (reference sequence). The CDR3 region has the DNA TGCAGTGCTGGGGGGGGGTACGAGCAGTACTTC. Translated: CSAGGGYEQYF.